Given below is one T cell receptor beta chain in context. This clonotype came up many times. There is no known antigen for this receptor. No clone much larger than this one lies a single base away; base qualities are absent. The germline ends are 9 bases apart after V is trimmed by 3 bases and J by 6 bases. According to the germline V gene (reference sequence), CDR1 reads LNHNV and CDR2 reads YYDKDF. The CDR3 goes from the cysteine to the phenylalanine over 12 residues. Left in the record is the CDR3 DNA by itself, 36 bases read in frame from the first base. Library preparation used 5' RACE. The sequencer was an Illumina HiSeq 2500. The second PCR ran for about 7 to 11 cycles and used a J-beta primer mix along with a sample-barcoded 5' primer. A template-switch 5' adaptor carrying 12 random nucleotides introduced a unique molecular identifier onto each TCR beta cDNA molecule. Each sample yielded at least 3 million CDR3-containing paired-end reads. First-strand cDNA was synthesized from all RNA with the Mint cDNA synthesis kit, primed by a TRBC-specific oligonucleotide. Following uracil-DNA glycosylase treatment, a first 18-cycle PCR with universal primers M1SS and BC2_uni_R was performed on all cDNA. In the paper's pipeline: Each sample was normalized by randomly selecting 1 million high-quality reads, each carrying a distinct molecular identifier. Instead of being binned into consensus sequences, reads with shared molecular identifiers were discarded. MiTCR, set to a Q25 quality threshold and the strictest error-elimination algorithm, was used for CDR3 identification, clonotype clustering and error correction. A nonparametric unseen species model with Euler transformation was used to estimate a lower bound on total TCR beta diversity. The public sequencing data were trimmed at Q25 with fastp and processed into clonotypes with MiXCR by TCRdb, which kept only in-frame beta chains. Rows with a matching CDR3 protein are joined into one entry that keeps the most common DNA and genes. What appears here as the V and J calls and clone size reflects TCRdb's work, not the paper's. Across this sample there are fewer than 1,000,000 distinct CDR3 sequences, with about 47% seen only once. 15% to 20% of the sample belongs to the ten largest clones.

The donors were some 36 Caucasian individuals from Russia, aged 6 to 90 years, who were systemically healthy. Each donor gave approximately 9.3 milliliters of peripheral blood, collected into EDTA-treated Vacutainer tubes. Ficoll-Paque density-gradient centrifugation was used to isolate PBMCs, with at least 6 million obtained per sample. Trizol reagent was used to extract total RNA from the PBMCs, yielding at least 6 micrograms per sample. The percentages of naive CD45RAhigh/CD27high T cells were determined by flow cytometry on a PBMC aliquot from every donor. The entry originates in a study of blood T cells in healthy people across ages (dated by TCRdb to between 2014 and 2017). At the level of the whole study: Template switching captured roughly one uniquely barcoded TCR beta cDNA molecule per two T cells in model experiments. Age-related changes in TCR beta repertoire diversity were measured in the study by deep sequencing normalized with unique cDNA molecular identifiers. The donors were split into four age groups: young (average about 15 years), middle-aged (about 40), aged (about 56) and long-lived (more than 80). To avoid experimental bias, donors of different ages were randomly spread across the sequencing lanes. The study analyzed two additional independent replicas of 1 million unique cDNA reads from the same blood draw for two donors, one aged 18 to 30 and one aged 80 or older.

Overall results and qualifications from the work: Because profiling used bulk unsorted PBMCs, naive and antigen-experienced compartments could not be compared conclusively. A strong correlation was found between observed TCR beta diversity and the percentage of naive T cells measured by flow cytometry. Compared with the aged group, more naive CD4+ T cells, fewer expanded clones and increased TCR diversity were shown by the long-lived group, suggesting age selection. Because donor CMV infection status was unknown, age-related changes in expanded clonotypes were potentially confounded. As age increased, observed TCR beta diversity per million T cells dropped in a roughly linear way, and a significant reduction was already evident by age about 40. Total diversity estimates from one million sequenced T cells were considered lower bounds and underestimates.

The chain couples TRBV15 to TRBJ2-7, with the D gene not confidently named. The specimen was blood. The sequence was obtained from a man older than 75 in good health. The CDR3 corresponds to CATSSGPVEQYF. In nucleotides, the sequence is TGTGCCACCAGCAGCGGCCCGGTCGAGCAGTACTTC.